Listed below are T cell receptor beta chains from one sample, sequenced in a study of cytomegalovirus exposure and HLA in healthy donors. Measured with immunoSEQ multiplex PCR; TCRdb has only the in-frame clones, and not every one. This table holds 110,000 to 150,000 clones, 75% to 80% found once. The sample was PBMCs. Receptors originate from a female donor in good health and CMV-seronegative. CDR3s include the opening cysteine and the closing phenylalanine or tryptophan. Each record gives: V gene, J gene, clone size, CDR3 length, D gene, CDR3 DNA, CDR3 protein. D genes are given only for firm matches. Only some rows state a clone size, as once, few, many or a class for expanded clones.

v_call: TRBV27
j_call: TRBJ2-5
clone_size: -
cdr3_length: 14
d_call: TRBD1
cdr3_nt: TGTACCAGCAGTGCGGACAGGTACCAAGAGACCCAGTACTTC
cdr3_aa: CTSSADRYQETQYF

v_call: TRBV28
j_call: TRBJ1-2
clone_size: once
cdr3_length: 14
d_call: TRBD1
cdr3_nt: TGTGCCAGCAGTTCCCCGGACAGGGACTATGGCTACACCTTC
cdr3_aa: CASSSPDRDYGYTF

v_call: TRBV21-1
j_call: TRBJ2-7
clone_size: -
cdr3_length: 15
d_call: -
cdr3_nt: TGTGCCAGCAGCAAAGGCAAGTCGCGTAACCACGAGCAGTACTTC
cdr3_aa: CASSKGKSRNHEQYF

v_call: TRBV5-1
j_call: TRBJ1-6
clone_size: -
cdr3_length: 16
d_call: -
cdr3_nt: TGCGCCAGCAGCTCAACCTCCGGGACCGGGGGTTCACCCCTCCACTTT
cdr3_aa: CASSSTSGTGGSPLHF

v_call: TRBV6-5
j_call: TRBJ1-2
clone_size: -
cdr3_length: 12
d_call: -
cdr3_nt: TGTGCCAGCATTACAGGGTCGGGAGGCTACACCTTC
cdr3_aa: CASITGSGGYTF

v_call: TRBV7-2
j_call: TRBJ2-3
clone_size: -
cdr3_length: 16
d_call: TRBD1
cdr3_nt: TGTGCCAGCAGCCGGGAGGACAGGGGGTGGCCAGATACGCAGTATTTT
cdr3_aa: CASSREDRGWPDTQYF

v_call: TRBV5-4
j_call: TRBJ1-1
clone_size: -
cdr3_length: 15
d_call: TRBD1
cdr3_nt: TGTGCCAGCAGCTTGGGGACAGGAGGATACACTGAAGCTTTCTTT
cdr3_aa: CASSLGTGGYTEAFF

v_call: TRBV10-3
j_call: TRBJ1-1
clone_size: -
cdr3_length: 14
d_call: -
cdr3_nt: TGTGCCATCAGTCAGGACAGACTGAACGCTGAAGCTTTCTTT
cdr3_aa: CAISQDRLNAEAFF

v_call: TRBV6-5
j_call: TRBJ1-3
clone_size: -
cdr3_length: 15
d_call: TRBD1
cdr3_nt: TGTGCCAGCAGACCTGACAGGGCGTTCGGAAACACCATATATTTT
cdr3_aa: CASRPDRAFGNTIYF

v_call: TRBV7-9
j_call: TRBJ1-2
clone_size: -
cdr3_length: 14
d_call: -
cdr3_nt: TGTGCCAGCAGCTCCCCCTTGGGGGCTGGGGGCTACACCTTC
cdr3_aa: CASSSPLGAGGYTF

v_call: TRBV11-2
j_call: TRBJ1-1
clone_size: once
cdr3_length: 15
d_call: -
cdr3_nt: TGTGCCAGCAGCCTAGCGACGGGGGTGAACACTGAAGCTTTCTTT
cdr3_aa: CASSLATGVNTEAFF

v_call: TRBV6-5
j_call: TRBJ1-1
clone_size: -
cdr3_length: 14
d_call: -
cdr3_nt: TGTGCCAGCAGTTACAACAGCCTCAGCACTGAGGCTTTCTTT
cdr3_aa: CASSYNSLSTEAFF